This TCR beta chain was sequenced during a study of T cells after somatic rescue of genetic block. This CDR3 region has 15 residues. V was clipped by 6 bases and J by 4 bases, with 18 bases between them. The germline CDR1 and CDR2 sequences are KGHSH and LQKENI. Repertoires were generated with immunoSEQ multiplex PCR, while TCRdb's copy carries only in-frame clones and drops some. This table holds around 10,000 clones, about 74% found once. The receptor comes from a boy younger than 18. The chain employs TRBV18 and TRBJ2-5; maybe TRBD1 (5 bases). Sequencing was performed on peripheral blood mononuclear cells (PBMCs). The CDR3 sequence: CASSSRFSQGETQYF. The DNA for the CDR3 is TGTGCCAGCTCCTCCCGATTCTCCCAGGGAGAGACCCAGTACTTC.